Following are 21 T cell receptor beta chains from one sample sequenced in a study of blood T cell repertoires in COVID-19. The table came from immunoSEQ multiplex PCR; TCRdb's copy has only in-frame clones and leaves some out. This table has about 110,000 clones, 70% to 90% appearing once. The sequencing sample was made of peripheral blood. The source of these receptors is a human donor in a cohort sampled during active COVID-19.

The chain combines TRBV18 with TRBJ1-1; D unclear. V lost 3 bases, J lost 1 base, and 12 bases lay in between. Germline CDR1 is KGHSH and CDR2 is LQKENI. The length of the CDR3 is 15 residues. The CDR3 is CASSPPAGGNTEAFF. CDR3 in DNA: TGTGCCAGCTCACCTCCCGCGGGTGGGAACACTGAAGCTTTCTTT.

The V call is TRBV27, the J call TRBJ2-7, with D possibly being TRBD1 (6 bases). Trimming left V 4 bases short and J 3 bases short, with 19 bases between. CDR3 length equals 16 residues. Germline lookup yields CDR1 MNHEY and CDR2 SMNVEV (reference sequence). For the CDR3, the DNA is TGTGCCAGCAGTTCACTCAACAGGGTTGGCAGCTACGAGCAGTACTTC. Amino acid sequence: CASSSLNRVGSYEQYF.

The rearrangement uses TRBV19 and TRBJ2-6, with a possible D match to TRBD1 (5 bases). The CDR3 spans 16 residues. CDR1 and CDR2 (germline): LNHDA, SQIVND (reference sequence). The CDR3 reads CGQERALPWGANVLTF. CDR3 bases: TGTGGCCAAGAAAGGGCCCTGCCCTGGGGCGCCAACGTCCTGACTTTC.

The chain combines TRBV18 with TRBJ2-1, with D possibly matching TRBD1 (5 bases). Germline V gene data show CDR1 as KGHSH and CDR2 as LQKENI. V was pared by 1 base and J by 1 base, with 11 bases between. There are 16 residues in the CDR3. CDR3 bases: TGTGCCAGCTCACCACTTCAGGGTGCGTCCTACAATGAGCAGTTCTTC. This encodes CASSPLQGASYNEQFF.

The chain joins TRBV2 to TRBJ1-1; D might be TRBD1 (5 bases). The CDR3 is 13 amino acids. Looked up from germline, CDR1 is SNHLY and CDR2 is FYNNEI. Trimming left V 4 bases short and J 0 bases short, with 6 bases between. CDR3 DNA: TGTGCCAGCAGTGCGGACATGAACACTGAAGCTTTCTTT. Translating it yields CASSADMNTEAFF. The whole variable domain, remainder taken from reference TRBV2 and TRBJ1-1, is EPEVTQTPSHQVTQMGQEVILRCVPISNHLYFYWYRQILGQKVEFLVSFYNNEISEKSEIFDDQFSVERPDGSNFTLKIRSTKLEDSAMYFCASSADMNTEAFFGQGTRLTVV.

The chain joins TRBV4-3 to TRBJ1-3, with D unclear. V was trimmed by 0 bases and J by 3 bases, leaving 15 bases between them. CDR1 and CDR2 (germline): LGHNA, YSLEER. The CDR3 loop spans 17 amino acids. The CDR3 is CASSQENGILGGNTIYF. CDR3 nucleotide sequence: TGCGCCAGCAGCCAAGAGAACGGGATTCTCGGTGGAAACACCATATATTTT.

The CDR3 DNA reads TGTGCCAGTAGTAAGACACAGGGGACGGGGGCCAACGTCCTGACTTTC. This encodes CASSKTQGTGANVLTF. The rearrangement uses TRBV19 and TRBJ2-6; 7 bases align to TRBD1. The trim removed 4 bases at V and 4 bases at J, leaving 7 bases unmatched. CDR3 length: 16 amino acids. CDR1 and CDR2 from the germline V gene are LNHDA and SQIVND (reference sequence).

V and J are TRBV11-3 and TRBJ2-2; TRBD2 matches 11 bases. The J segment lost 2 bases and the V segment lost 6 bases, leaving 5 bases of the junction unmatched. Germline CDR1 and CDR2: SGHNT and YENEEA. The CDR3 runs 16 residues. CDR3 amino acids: CASSFLAGGNTGELFF. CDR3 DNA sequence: TGTGCCAGCAGTTTTCTAGCGGGAGGAAACACCGGGGAGCTGTTTTTT. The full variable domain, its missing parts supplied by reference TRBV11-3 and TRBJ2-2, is EAGVVQSPRYKIIEKKQPVAFWCNPISGHNTLYWYLQNLGQGPELLIRYENEEAVDDSQLPKDRFSAERLKGVDSTLKIQPAELGDSAVYLCASSFLAGGNTGELFFGEGSRLTVL.

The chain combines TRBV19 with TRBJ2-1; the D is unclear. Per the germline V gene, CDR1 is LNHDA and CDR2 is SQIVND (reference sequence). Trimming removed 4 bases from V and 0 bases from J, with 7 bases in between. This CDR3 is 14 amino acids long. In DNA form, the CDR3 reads TGTGCCAGTAGTAGGGCTGTCTCCTACAATGAGCAGTTCTTC. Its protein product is CASSRAVSYNEQFF.

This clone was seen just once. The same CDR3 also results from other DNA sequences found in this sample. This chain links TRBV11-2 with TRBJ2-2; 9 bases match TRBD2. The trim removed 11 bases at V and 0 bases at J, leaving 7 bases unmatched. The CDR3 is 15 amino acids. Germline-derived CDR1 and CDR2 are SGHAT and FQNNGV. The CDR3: CAGRIAGANTGELFF. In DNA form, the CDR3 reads TGTGCCGGACGAATAGCGGGGGCGAACACCGGGGAGCTGTTTTTT.

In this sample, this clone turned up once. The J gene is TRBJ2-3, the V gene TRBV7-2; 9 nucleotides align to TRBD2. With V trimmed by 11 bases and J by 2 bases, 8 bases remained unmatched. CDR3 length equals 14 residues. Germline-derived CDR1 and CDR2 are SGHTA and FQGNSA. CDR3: CALGERGATDTQYF. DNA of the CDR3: TGTGCCCTCGGAGAGCGGGGGGCCACAGATACGCAGTATTTT. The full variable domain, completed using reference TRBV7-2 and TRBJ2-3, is GAGVSQSPSNKVTEKGKDVELRCDPISGHTALYWYRQSLGQGLEFLIYFQGNSAPDKSGLPSDRFSAERTGGSVSTLTIQRTQQEDSAVYLCALGERGATDTQYFGPGTRLTVL.

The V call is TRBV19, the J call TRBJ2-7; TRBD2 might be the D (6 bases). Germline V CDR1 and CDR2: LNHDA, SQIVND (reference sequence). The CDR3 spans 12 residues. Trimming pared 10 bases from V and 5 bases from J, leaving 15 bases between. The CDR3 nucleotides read TGTGCCACCGGGAGTTACGAGGACGAGCAGTACTTC. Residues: CATGSYEDEQYF.

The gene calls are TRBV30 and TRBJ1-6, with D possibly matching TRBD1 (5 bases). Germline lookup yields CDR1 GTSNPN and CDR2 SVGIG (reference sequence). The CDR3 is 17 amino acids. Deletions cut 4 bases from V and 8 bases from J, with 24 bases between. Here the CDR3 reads CAWTSSGGASVYSPLHF. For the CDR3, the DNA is TGTGCCTGGACTTCGTCGGGGGGAGCCTCGGTATATTCACCCCTCCACTTT.

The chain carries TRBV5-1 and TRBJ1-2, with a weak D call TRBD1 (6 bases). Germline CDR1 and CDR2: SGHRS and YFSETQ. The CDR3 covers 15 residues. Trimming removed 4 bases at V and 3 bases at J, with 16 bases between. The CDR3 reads CASSQGQLIHYGYTF. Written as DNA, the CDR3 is TGCGCCAGCAGCCAAGGACAGCTTATTCACTATGGCTACACCTTC.

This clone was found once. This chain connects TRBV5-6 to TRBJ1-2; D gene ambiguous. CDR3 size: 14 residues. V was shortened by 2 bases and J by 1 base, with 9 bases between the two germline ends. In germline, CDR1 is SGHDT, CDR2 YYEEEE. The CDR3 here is CASSLVTVNYGYTF. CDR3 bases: TGTGCCAGCAGCTTAGTAACGGTTAACTATGGCTACACCTTC.

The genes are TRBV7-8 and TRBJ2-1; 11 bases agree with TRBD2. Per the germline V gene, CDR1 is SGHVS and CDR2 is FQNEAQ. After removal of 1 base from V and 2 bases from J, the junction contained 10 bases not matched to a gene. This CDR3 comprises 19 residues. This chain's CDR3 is CASSLDSGRASIPYNEQFF. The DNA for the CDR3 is TGTGCCAGCAGCTTAGATAGCGGGAGGGCCTCTATCCCCTACAATGAGCAGTTCTTC.

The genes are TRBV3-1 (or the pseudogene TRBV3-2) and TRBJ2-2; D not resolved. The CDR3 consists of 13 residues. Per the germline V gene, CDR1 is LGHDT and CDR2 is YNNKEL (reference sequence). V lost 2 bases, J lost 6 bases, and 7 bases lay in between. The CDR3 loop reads CASSQYISGELFF. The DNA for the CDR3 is TGTGCCAGCAGCCAATATATTTCCGGGGAGCTGTTTTTT.

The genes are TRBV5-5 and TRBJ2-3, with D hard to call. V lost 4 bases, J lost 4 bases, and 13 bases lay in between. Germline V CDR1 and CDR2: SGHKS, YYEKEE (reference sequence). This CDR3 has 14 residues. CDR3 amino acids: CASSGPLSADTQYF. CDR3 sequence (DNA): TGTGCCAGCAGCGGGCCCTTAAGTGCAGATACGCAGTATTTT.

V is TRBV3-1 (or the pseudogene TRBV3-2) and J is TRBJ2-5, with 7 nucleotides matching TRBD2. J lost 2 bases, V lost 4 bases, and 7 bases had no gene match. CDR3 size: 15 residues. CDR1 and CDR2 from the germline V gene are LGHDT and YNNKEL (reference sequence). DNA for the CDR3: TGTGCCAGCAGCCGAGACGTGGGGGGGCAAGAGACCCAGTACTTC. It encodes CASSRDVGGQETQYF.

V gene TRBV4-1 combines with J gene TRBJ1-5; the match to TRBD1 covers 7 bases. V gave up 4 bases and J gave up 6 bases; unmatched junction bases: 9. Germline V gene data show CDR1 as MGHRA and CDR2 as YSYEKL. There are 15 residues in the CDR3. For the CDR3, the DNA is TGCGCCAGCAGCCTACTAGGGGGCGCGGGTCAGCCCCAGCATTTT. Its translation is CASSLLGGAGQPQHF.

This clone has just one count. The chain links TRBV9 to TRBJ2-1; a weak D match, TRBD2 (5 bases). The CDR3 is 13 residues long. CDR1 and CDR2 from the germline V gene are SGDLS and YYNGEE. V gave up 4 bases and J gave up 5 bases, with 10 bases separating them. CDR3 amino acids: CASSSDGNNEQFF. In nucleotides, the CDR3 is TGTGCCAGCAGCTCAGACGGGAACAATGAGCAGTTCTTC.